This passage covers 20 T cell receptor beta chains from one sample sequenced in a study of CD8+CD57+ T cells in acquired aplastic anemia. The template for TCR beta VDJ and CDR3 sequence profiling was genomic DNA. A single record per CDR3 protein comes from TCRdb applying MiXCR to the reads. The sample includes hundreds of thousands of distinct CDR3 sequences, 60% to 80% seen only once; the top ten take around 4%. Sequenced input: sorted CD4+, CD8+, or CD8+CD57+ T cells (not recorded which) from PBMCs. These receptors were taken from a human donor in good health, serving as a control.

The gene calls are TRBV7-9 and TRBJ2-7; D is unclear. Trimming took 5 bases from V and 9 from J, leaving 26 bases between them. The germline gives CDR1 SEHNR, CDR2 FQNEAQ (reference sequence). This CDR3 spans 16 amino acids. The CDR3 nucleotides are TGTGCCAGCAGCGTAGTCTACCCCGTTCAAACCGATACGCAGTACTTC. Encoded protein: CASSVVYPVQTDTQYF.

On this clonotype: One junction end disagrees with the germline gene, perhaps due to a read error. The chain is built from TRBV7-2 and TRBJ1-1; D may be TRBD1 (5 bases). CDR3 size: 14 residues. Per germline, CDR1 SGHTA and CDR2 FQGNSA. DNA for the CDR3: TGTGCCAGCAGGTATCAGGGCGAGCTCTATGGATACACCTTT. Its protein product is CASRYQGELYGYTF.

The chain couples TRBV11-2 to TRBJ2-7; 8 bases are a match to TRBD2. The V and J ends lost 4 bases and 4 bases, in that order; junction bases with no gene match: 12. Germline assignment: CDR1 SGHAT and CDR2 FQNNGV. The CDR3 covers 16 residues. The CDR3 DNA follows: TGTGCCAGCAGCTGCGGCGGGGGGCAGGGGCAGTACGAGCAGTACTTC. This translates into CASSCGGGQGQYEQYF.

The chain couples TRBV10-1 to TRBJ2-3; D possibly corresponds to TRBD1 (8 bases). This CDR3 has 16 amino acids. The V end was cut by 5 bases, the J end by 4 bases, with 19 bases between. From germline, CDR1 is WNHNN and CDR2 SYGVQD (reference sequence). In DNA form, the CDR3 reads TGCGCCAGCAGTAGTAACAGGGGGGGAGCATCAGATACGCAGTATTTT. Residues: CASSSNRGGASDTQYF.

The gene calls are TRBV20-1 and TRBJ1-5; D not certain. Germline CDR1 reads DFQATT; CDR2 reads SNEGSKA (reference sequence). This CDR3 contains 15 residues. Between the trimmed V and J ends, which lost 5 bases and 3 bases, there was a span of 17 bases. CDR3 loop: CSASPGNQDNQPQHF. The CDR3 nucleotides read TGCAGTGCTTCTCCCGGGAATCAAGACAATCAGCCCCAGCATTTT.

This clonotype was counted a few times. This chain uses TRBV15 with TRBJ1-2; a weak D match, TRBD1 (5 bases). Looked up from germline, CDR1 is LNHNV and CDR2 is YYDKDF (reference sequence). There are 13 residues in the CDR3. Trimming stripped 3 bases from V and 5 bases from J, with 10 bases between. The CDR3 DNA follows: TGTGCCACCAGCAGCGACAGATTATATGGCTACACCTTC. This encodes CATSSDRLYGYTF.

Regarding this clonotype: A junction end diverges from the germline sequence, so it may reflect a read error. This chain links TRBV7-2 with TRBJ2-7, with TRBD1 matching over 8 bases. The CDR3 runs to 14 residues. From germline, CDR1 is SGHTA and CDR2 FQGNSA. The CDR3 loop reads CASSFDRGDYQYFF. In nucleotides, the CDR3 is TGTGCCAGCAGCTTTGACAGGGGAGACTACCAGTACTTCTTC.

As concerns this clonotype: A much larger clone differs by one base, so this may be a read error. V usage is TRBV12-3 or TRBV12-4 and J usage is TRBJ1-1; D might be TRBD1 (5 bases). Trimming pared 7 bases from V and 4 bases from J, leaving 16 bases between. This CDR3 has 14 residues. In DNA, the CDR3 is TGTGCCAGCACCTCTTGCGGGGGTTCCACTGAAGCTTTCTTT. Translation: CASTSCGGSTEAFF.

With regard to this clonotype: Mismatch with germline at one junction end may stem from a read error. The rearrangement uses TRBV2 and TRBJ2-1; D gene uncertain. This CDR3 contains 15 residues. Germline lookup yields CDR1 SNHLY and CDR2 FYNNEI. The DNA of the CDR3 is TGTGCCAGCAGCGACGGCTTAAACTCCTACGATGAGCAGTTCTTC. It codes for CASSDGLNSYDEQFF.

In nucleotides, the CDR3 is TGCGCCAGCAGCGGGACAGTGAACACTGAACCCCTCCACTTT. Translated: CASSGTVNTEPLHF. The chain has TRBV5-1 and TRBJ1-6; 7 bases are shared with TRBD1. Germline assignment: CDR1 SGHRS and CDR2 YFSETQ. This CDR3 is 14 amino acids long. The V gene end was trimmed by 4 bases and the J gene end by 12 bases; junction bases not matched to a gene: 10.

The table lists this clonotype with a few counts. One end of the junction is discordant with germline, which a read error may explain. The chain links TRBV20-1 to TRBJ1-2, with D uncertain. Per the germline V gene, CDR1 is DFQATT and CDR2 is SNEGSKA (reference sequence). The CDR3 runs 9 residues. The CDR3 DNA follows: TGCAGTGCTAGCCCAGGCTATACCTTC. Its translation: CSASPGYTF.

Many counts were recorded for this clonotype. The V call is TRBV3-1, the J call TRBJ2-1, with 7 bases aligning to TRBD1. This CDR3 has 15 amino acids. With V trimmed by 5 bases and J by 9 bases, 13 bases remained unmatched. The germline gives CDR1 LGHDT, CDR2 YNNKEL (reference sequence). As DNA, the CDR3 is TGTGCCAGCAGCGTTACAGGGGTCGATCTCGGTGAGCAGTTCTTC. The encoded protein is CASSVTGVDLGEQFF.

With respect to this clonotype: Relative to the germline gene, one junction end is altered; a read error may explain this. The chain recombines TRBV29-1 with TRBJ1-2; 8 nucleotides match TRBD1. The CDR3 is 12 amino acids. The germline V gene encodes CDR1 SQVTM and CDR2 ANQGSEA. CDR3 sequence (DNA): TGCAGCGTTGTTACAGGGGGTTATGGCTTCACCTTC. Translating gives CSVVTGGYGFTF. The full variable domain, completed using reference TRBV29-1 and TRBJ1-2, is SAVISQKPSRDICQRGTSLTIQCQVDSQVTMMFWYRQQPGQSLTLIATANQGSEATYESGFVIDKFPISRPNLTFSTLTVSNMSPEDSSIYLCSVVTGGYGFTFGSGTRLTVV.

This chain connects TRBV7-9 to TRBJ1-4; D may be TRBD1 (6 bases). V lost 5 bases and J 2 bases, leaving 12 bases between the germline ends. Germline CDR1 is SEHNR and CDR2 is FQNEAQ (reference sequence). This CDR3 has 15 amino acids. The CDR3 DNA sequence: TGTGCCAGCAGCCCGACAGGATTGACTAATGAAAAACTGTTTTTT. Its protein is CASSPTGLTNEKLFF.

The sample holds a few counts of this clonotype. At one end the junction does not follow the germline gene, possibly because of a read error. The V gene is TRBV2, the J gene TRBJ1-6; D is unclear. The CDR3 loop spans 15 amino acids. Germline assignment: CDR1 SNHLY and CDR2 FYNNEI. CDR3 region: CANSQVGTYNSPLHF. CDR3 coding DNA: TGTGCCAACAGCCAGGTTGGCACCTATAACTCACCCCTCCACTTT.

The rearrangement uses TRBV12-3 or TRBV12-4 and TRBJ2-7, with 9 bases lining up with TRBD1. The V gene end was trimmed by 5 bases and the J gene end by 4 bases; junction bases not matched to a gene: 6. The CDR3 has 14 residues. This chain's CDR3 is CASSRDREEYEQYF. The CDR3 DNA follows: TGTGCCAGCAGTAGGGACAGGGAAGAGTACGAGCAGTACTTC.

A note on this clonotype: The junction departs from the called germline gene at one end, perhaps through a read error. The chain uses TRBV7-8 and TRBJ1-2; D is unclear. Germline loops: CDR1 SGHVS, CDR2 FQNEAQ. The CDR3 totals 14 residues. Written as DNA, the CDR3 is TGTGCCAGCAGCCCCGCGGCAACGCAGTATGTTGGCCCATTC. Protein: CASSPAATQYVGPF.

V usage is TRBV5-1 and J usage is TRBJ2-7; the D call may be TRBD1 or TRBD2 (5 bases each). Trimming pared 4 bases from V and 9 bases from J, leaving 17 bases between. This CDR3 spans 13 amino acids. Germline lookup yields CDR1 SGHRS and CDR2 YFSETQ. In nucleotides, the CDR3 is TGCGCCAGCAGCCTGGGGACGGCGAACACGCAGTACTTC. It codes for CASSLGTANTQYF.

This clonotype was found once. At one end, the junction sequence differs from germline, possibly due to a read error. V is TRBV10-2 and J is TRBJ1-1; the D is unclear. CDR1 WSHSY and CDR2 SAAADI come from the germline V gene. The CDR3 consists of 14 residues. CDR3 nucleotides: TGTGCCATCATTGTCGCAGTCAGGAACAATGAAGCCTTCTTT. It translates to CAIIVAVRNNEAFF.

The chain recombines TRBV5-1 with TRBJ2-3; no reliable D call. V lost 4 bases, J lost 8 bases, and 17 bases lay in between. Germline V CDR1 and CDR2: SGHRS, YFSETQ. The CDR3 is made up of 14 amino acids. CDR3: CASSDCSINTTQYF. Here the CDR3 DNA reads TGCGCCAGCAGCGATTGCAGCATCAACACTACGCAGTATTTT.